This entry concerns a single T cell receptor (beta chain). What it binds is not known. The junction had 4 bases not matched to a gene; V was cut back by 5 bases and J by 0 bases. The CDR3 is 15 residues long. Germline V gives CDR1 SNHLY, CDR2 FYNNEI. The data are from a study of vaccination effects on CD4 cells after COVID-19. Study-level points and caveats: Marked clonal contraction of infection- and vaccine-induced clones was seen late after vaccination. Few convalescent patients and no early post-infection timepoints were included in the study.

The authors isolated CD4+ T cells after around 10 days of culture. Nucleocapsid antibody tests were negative, and the vaccine recipients had no prior SARS-CoV-2 infection. Assay: immunoSEQ multiplex PCR; the TCRdb copy retains only in-frame clones and omits some. The sample consists of some 36,000 clones, roughly two thirds of them appearing once. The chain uses TRBV2 and TRBJ1-5; 7 nucleotides align to TRBD1. The source material was CD4+ T cells from PBMCs cultured without peptide, sampled before COVID-19 vaccination. The receptor was isolated from a human donor who received a COVID-19 vaccine. CDR3 loop: CASSNRGYSNQPQHF. For the CDR3, the DNA is TGTGCCAGCAGTAACAGGGGCTATAGCAATCAGCCCCAGCATTTT.